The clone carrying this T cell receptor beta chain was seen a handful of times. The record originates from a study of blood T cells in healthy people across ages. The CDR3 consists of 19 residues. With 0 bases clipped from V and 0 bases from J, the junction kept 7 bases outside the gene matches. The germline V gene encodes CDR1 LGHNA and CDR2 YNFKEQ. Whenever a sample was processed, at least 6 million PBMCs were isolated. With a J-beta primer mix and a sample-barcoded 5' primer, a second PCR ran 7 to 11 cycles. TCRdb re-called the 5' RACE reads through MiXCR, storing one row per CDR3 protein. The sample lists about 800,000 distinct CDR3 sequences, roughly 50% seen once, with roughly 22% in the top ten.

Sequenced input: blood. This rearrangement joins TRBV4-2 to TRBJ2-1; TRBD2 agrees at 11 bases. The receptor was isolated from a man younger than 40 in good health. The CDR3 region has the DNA TGTGCCAGCAGCCAAGATCAACTAGCGGGGGCGAGCTCCTACAATGAGCAGTTCTTC. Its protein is CASSQDQLAGASSYNEQFF.